Following are 30 T cell receptor beta chains from one sample sequenced in a study of T cells in Graves' hyperthyroidism and ophthalmopathy. Amplified TCR beta CDR3 regions derived from RNA transcripts. First-round RT-PCR targeting the TCR CDR3 was performed with the HTBI primer set. TCRdb itself ran the multiplex PCR reads through MiXCR, one entry per CDR3 protein. The sample has 750,000 to 900,000 distinct CDR3 sequences, 35% to 40% seen once; the top ten hold around 9.3%. Sequencing input: blood. These receptors originate from a man aged 18 to 29 with Graves' hyperthyroidism.

The chain has TRBV10-2 and TRBJ1-2; D possibly corresponds to TRBD1 (6 bases). Between the trimmed V and J ends, which lost 6 bases and 8 bases, there was a span of 19 bases. Germline assignment: CDR1 WSHSY and CDR2 SAAADI. The CDR3 runs 14 residues. CDR3 loop: CASSQVGAGVGYTF. The CDR3 bases are TGCGCCAGCAGCCAAGTTGGGGCAGGGGTCGGCTACACCTTC.

Comment on this clonotype: With a much larger clone just one base away, this may be a read error. V gene TRBV20-1 combines with J gene TRBJ1-1; D unresolved. V dropped 3 bases and J dropped 9 bases, with 11 bases sitting between them. The CDR3 spans 11 residues. The germline V gene encodes CDR1 DFQATT and CDR2 SNEGSKA (reference sequence). The CDR3 bases are TGCAGTGCTAGGACGGATTTCAAAGCTTTCTTT. Protein product: CSARTDFKAFF.

Only a few counts were recorded for this clonotype. The CDR3 coding sequence is TGTGCCAGCAGCCGCGACAGGGGGCGCGGAACTCAGCCCCAGCATTTT. It encodes CASSRDRGRGTQPQHF. The rearrangement uses TRBV12-3 or TRBV12-4 and TRBJ1-5; 10 nucleotides align to TRBD1. Germline trimming cut 6 bases from V and 6 bases from J; bases unmatched to any gene: 11. CDR3 size: 16 residues.

In this sample, this clonotype turned up once. This chain links TRBV20-1 with TRBJ1-5; D is unresolved. The CDR3 spans 15 residues. Per the germline V gene, CDR1 is DFQATT and CDR2 is SNEGSKA (reference sequence). V was trimmed by 5 bases and J by 5 bases, leaving 19 bases between them. The CDR3 DNA is TGCAGTGCTGCGAACGACGGCAGGTATGATCAGCCCCAGCATTTT. Its translation is CSAANDGRYDQPQHF.

V usage is TRBV11-2 and J usage is TRBJ1-5; the D gene is possibly TRBD1 (6 bases). CDR3 length: 17 residues. The V end lost 1 base, the J end lost 5 bases, and 18 bases lay between the germline ends. Germline V gene data show CDR1 as SGHAT and CDR2 as FQNNGV. The CDR3 DNA reads TGTGCCAGCAGCTTAGCCAGGGGTGAGCGGGGATATCAGCCCCAGCATTTT. Protein product: CASSLARGERGYQPQHF.

Ten or more counts support this clonotype. The chain recombines TRBV7-9 with TRBJ2-5; 7 positions match TRBD1. After removal of 6 bases from V and 3 bases from J, the junction contained 4 bases not matched to a gene. This CDR3 has 13 amino acids. Germline CDR1 and CDR2: SEHNR and FQNEAQ (reference sequence). The CDR3 sequence: CASRMTGKETQYF. The CDR3 DNA is TGTGCCAGCAGGATGACAGGGAAAGAGACCCAGTACTTC.

The chain carries TRBV4-2 and TRBJ2-7; D is possibly TRBD2 (7 bases). The CDR3 contains 16 residues. Germline lookup yields CDR1 LGHNA and CDR2 YNFKEQ. With 1 base removed from V and 5 bases from J, the gap between germline ends came to 18 bases. The DNA of the CDR3 is TGTGCCAGCAGCCAAGGTTCATCGGGGGGCCCCGACGAGCAGTACTTC. This translates into CASSQGSSGGPDEQYF.

There are a few counts of this clonotype. The chain uses TRBV7-9 and TRBJ2-7; D remains unclear. Trimming took off 1 base at V and 7 bases at J, with 8 bases between the two ends. The CDR3 runs 12 residues. Looked up from germline, CDR1 is SEHNR and CDR2 is FQNEAQ (reference sequence). The CDR3 loop is CASSLVSREQYF. The CDR3 nucleotides read TGTGCCAGCAGCTTAGTTAGTAGGGAGCAGTACTTC.

The chain recombines TRBV20-1 with TRBJ2-7; D is unresolved. CDR1 DFQATT and CDR2 SNEGSKA come from the germline V gene (reference sequence). The V end lost 3 bases, the J end lost 6 bases, and 18 bases lay between the germline ends. The CDR3 contains 14 residues. The CDR3: CSASSPVEESEQYF. The CDR3 nucleotides read TGCAGTGCTAGTTCGCCCGTCGAGGAGTCCGAGCAGTACTTC.

The V call is TRBV29-1, the J call TRBJ2-7; 12 nucleotides line up with TRBD2. Per the germline V gene, CDR1 is SQVTM and CDR2 is ANQGSEA. CDR3 size: 12 residues. V dropped 7 bases and J dropped 7; count of bases not matched to a gene: 5. CDR3 bases: TGCAGCGCACCGGGACTAGCGGGTGAGCAGTACTTC. This sequence encodes CSAPGLAGEQYF.

CDR3 sequence: CASSEEADTEAFF. DNA of the CDR3: TGTGCCAGCAGTGAAGAGGCGGACACTGAAGCTTTCTTT. This chain uses TRBV5-6 with TRBJ1-1, with D unclear. The V and J ends lost 5 bases and 3 bases respectively, with 11 bases between them. This CDR3 has 13 amino acids. Germline V gene data show CDR1 as SGHDT and CDR2 as YYEEEE. The whole variable domain, remainder taken from reference TRBV5-6 and TRBJ1-1, is DAGVTQSPTHLIKTRGQQVTLRCSPKSGHDTVSWYQQALGQGPQFIFQYYEEEERQRGNFPDRFSGHQFPNYSSELNVNALLLGDSALYLCASSEEADTEAFFGQGTRLTVV.

The CDR3 is CASSLEGARGYTF. As DNA, the CDR3 is TGTGCCAGCAGCCTGGAGGGGGCGCGGGGCTACACCTTC. This chain links TRBV12-3 or TRBV12-4 with TRBJ1-2; TRBD1 matches at 7 bases. With 6 bases clipped from V and 8 bases from J, the junction kept 9 bases outside the gene matches. The CDR3 loop spans 13 amino acids.

The chain links TRBV12-3 or TRBV12-4 to TRBJ2-2, with 11 bases fitting TRBD2. CDR3 length: 17 amino acids. The V segment lost 5 bases and the J segment 1 base; nucleotides outside the gene matches: 6. The chain's CDR3 is CASSLTTSGRNTGELFF. The DNA of the CDR3 is TGTGCCAGCAGTCTGACTACTAGCGGGAGGAACACCGGGGAGCTGTTTTTT.

In regard to this clonotype: Given a much more abundant clone one base away, this may be a read error. The chain carries TRBV6-1 and TRBJ2-2; 7 positions match TRBD1. The J segment lost 4 bases and the V segment lost 3 bases, leaving 2 bases of the junction unmatched. CDR1 MNHNS and CDR2 SASEGT come from the germline V gene. The CDR3 runs to 14 residues. The chain's CDR3 is CASSDAGGTGELFF. CDR3 DNA sequence: TGTGCCAGCAGTGACGCAGGGGGCACCGGGGAGCTGTTTTTT.

This clonotype showed up many times. The V gene is TRBV29-1, the J gene TRBJ1-1; D remains ambiguous. The ends were cut back, 5 bases at V and 0 bases at J, with 7 bases in the middle. Germline lookup yields CDR1 SQVTM and CDR2 ANQGSEA. There are 12 residues in the CDR3. CDR3 coding DNA: TGCAGCGTTCTCGGAGTGAACACTGAAGCTTTCTTT. This gives the protein CSVLGVNTEAFF.

This sequence joins TRBV25-1 and TRBJ2-6, with D possibly being TRBD2 (6 bases). This CDR3 is 20 amino acids long. Trimming shortened V by 4 bases and J by 0 bases, and 22 bases separated the two germline ends. From germline, CDR1 is MGHDK and CDR2 SYGVNS. The CDR3 region is CASSATLLAGTASGANVLTF. Here the CDR3 DNA reads TGTGCCAGCAGTGCTACCCTTCTGGCGGGAACCGCCTCTGGGGCCAACGTCCTGACTTTC.

About this clonotype itself: A junction end diverges from the germline sequence, so it may reflect a read error. The chain combines TRBV7-4 with TRBJ2-5; weak D call: TRBD2 (5 bases). The CDR3 extends over 15 amino acids. In germline, CDR1 is SGHVT, CDR2 SQSDAQ. CDR3 coding DNA: TGTGCCAGCAGTTTAGCGTTTGGCGGCCAAGAGACCCAGTACTTC. This codes for CASSLAFGGQETQYF.

The chain recombines TRBV7-2 with TRBJ1-5, with D perhaps TRBD1 (5 bases). Germline V CDR1 and CDR2: SGHTA, FQGNSA. V dropped 5 bases and J dropped 6 bases, with 17 bases sitting between them. The CDR3 has 15 residues. CDR3 nucleotides: TGTGCCAGCAGCCTCAATGCGGGGGAAGGTCAGCCCCAGCATTTT. Encoded protein: CASSLNAGEGQPQHF.

This clonotype was detected ten times or more. The J gene is TRBJ2-7, the V gene TRBV7-9; D is ambiguous. Trimming took 1 base from V and 0 from J, leaving 4 bases between them. The CDR3 consists of 13 residues. CDR1 and CDR2 (germline): SEHNR, FQNEAQ (reference sequence). The CDR3 protein is CASSLDSSYEQYF. CDR3 nucleotide sequence: TGTGCCAGCAGCTTAGACAGCTCCTACGAGCAGTACTTC. Full variable domain (missing parts from reference TRBV7-9 and TRBJ2-7): DTGVSQNPRHKITKRGQNVTFRCDPISEHNRLYWYRQTLGQGPEFLTYFQNEAQLEKSRLLSDRFSAERPKGSFSTLEIQRTEQGDSAMYLCASSLDSSYEQYFGPGTRLTVT.

In this sample, this clonotype turned up once. One end of the junction varies from germline; a read error may be responsible. This chain links TRBV7-9 with TRBJ1-1; possibly TRBD1 for D (5 bases). Germline V lookup: CDR1 SEHNR, CDR2 FQNEAQ (reference sequence). This CDR3 has 14 amino acids. CDR3 region: CASSQATGGTEAFF. The CDR3 DNA is TGCGCCAGCAGCCAAGCTACCGGGGGCACTGAAGCTTTCTTT.

This clonotype was detected ten times or more. J is TRBJ1-1 and V is TRBV29-1; no clear D gene. V lost 6 bases to trimming and J lost 0 bases, with 11 bases between them. The CDR3 extends over 13 amino acids. Germline V CDR1 and CDR2: SQVTM, ANQGSEA. The CDR3, as DNA: TGCAGCGTGGTTAGGCGTTTGAACACTGAAGCTTTCTTT. Amino acid sequence: CSVVRRLNTEAFF.

This clonotype was seen a single time. J is TRBJ2-7 and V is TRBV7-9; 8 bases align to TRBD2. CDR1 and CDR2 (germline): SEHNR, FQNEAQ (reference sequence). V dropped 4 bases and J dropped 0; count of bases not matched to a gene: 5. This CDR3 spans 15 amino acids. The DNA of the CDR3 is TGTGCCAGCAGCTCAAAGCGGGGGAGCTCCTACGAGCAGTACTTC. This translates into CASSSKRGSSYEQYF.

V usage is TRBV19 and J usage is TRBJ1-1; possible D gene TRBD1, 5 bases. The germline V gene has CDR1 LNHDA and CDR2 SQIVND (reference sequence). V lost 2 bases to trimming and J lost 1 base, with 8 bases between them. CDR3 size: 14 residues. CDR3 sequence reads: CASSIQGKNTEAFF. CDR3 DNA sequence: TGTGCCAGTAGTATACAGGGAAAGAACACTGAAGCTTTCTTT. Full variable domain (outside the CDR3, taken from reference TRBV19 and TRBJ1-1): DGGITQSPKYLFRKEGQNVTLSCEQNLNHDAMYWYRQDPGQGLRLIYYSQIVNDFQKGDIAEGYSVSREKKESFPLTVTSAQKNPTAFYLCASSIQGKNTEAFFGQGTRLTVV.

The chain recombines TRBV7-9 with TRBJ2-7, with TRBD2 identical over 12 bases. The V segment lost 6 bases and the J segment 6 bases; nucleotides outside the gene matches: 12. Germline CDR1 is SEHNR and CDR2 is FQNEAQ (reference sequence). This CDR3 is 16 amino acids long. The CDR3 sequence: CASSPTRTSGVREQYF. The CDR3 region has the DNA TGTGCCAGCAGTCCGACTCGGACTAGCGGGGTCCGCGAGCAGTACTTC.

The rearrangement links TRBV20-1 to TRBJ1-1; D is uncertain. Germline CDR1 is DFQATT and CDR2 is SNEGSKA (reference sequence). V dropped 6 bases and J dropped 1 base, with 15 bases sitting between them. This CDR3 contains 14 residues. CDR3: CSAFIPQENTEAFF. Written as DNA, the CDR3 is TGCAGTGCCTTCATCCCCCAAGAGAACACTGAAGCTTTCTTT.

This clonotype was counted a few times. The chain couples TRBV7-9 to TRBJ2-7; either TRBD1 or TRBD2 may supply D (6 bases each). Deletions cut 0 bases from V and 5 bases from J, with 14 bases between. The CDR3 has 15 residues. Germline values: CDR1 SEHNR, CDR2 FQNEAQ (reference sequence). DNA for the CDR3: TGTGCCAGCAGCTTAGCCGGGGGCGCGATCAACGAGCAGTACTTC. This translates into CASSLAGGAINEQYF.

This clonotype was counted ten times or more. The junction departs from the called germline gene at one end, perhaps through a read error. V gene TRBV5-1 combines with J gene TRBJ1-1; 7 bases line up with TRBD1. This CDR3 region has 14 residues. CDR1 and CDR2 from the germline V gene are SGHRS and YFSETQ. CDR3 in DNA: TGTGCCAGCAGCTCCCAGGGGGGGAACACTGAAGCTTTCTTT. Its protein product is CASSSQGGNTEAFF.

This clonotype occurred a few times. V and J are TRBV5-4 and TRBJ1-5; D unresolved. The CDR3 has 15 residues. Germline CDR1 reads SGHNT; CDR2 reads YYREEE (reference sequence). The V end lost 2 bases, the J end lost 0 bases, and 9 bases lay between the germline ends. CDR3 region: CASSFDTNSNQPQHF. CDR3 bases: TGTGCCAGCAGCTTCGACACCAATAGCAATCAGCCCCAGCATTTT.

V gene TRBV30 combines with J gene TRBJ1-5; D not resolved. This CDR3 contains 13 residues. The germline gives CDR1 GTSNPN, CDR2 SVGIG (reference sequence). The V end lost 1 base, the J end lost 6 bases, and 10 bases lay between the germline ends. The CDR3 region is CAWSGKGSQPQHF. Here the CDR3 DNA reads TGTGCCTGGAGTGGGAAAGGGAGTCAGCCCCAGCATTTT.

This clonotype was seen a handful of times. The chain couples TRBV24-1 to TRBJ2-3, with D tentatively TRBD2 (5 bases). This CDR3 contains 12 residues. V was cut by 5 bases and J by 4 bases, with 6 bases left in between. Germline CDR1 reads KGHDR; CDR2 reads SFDVKD. CDR3 sequence: CATSGGADTQYF. The CDR3 DNA reads as TGTGCCACCAGTGGGGGAGCAGATACGCAGTATTTT.